This T cell receptor (beta chain) was recovered during a study of blood T cell repertoires in COVID-19. Germline CDR1 is SGDLS and CDR2 is YYNGEE. This CDR3 comprises 18 residues. V dropped 3 bases and J dropped 3 bases, with 22 bases sitting between them. The table came from immunoSEQ multiplex PCR; TCRdb's copy has only in-frame clones and leaves some out. The sample comprises more than 300,000 clones, approximately 90% of which are singletons, and about 4.1% rests with the top ten. This clone appeared a single time. The chain uses TRBV9 and TRBJ1-3, with D maybe TRBD1 (6 bases). Sequenced material: PBMCs or T cells enriched from blood (not recorded which). This receptor was obtained from a man aged 30 to 39 who had recovered from COVID-19. The CDR3 is CASSATGSLQIIGNTIYF. CDR3 bases: TGTGCCAGCAGCGCGACAGGAAGTCTGCAGATTATTGGAAACACCATATATTTT.